The 31 T cell receptor beta chains listed next were all sequenced from one sample in a study of blood T cell repertoires in COVID-19. Method: immunoSEQ multiplex PCR; TCRdb's copy keeps in-frame clones and lacks some. The sample consists of 350,000 to 550,000 clones, more than 85% of them appearing once. Material: peripheral blood. Receptors originate from a woman in her twenties or thirties with acute or convalescent COVID-19.

The V and J genes are TRBV5-1 and TRBJ2-1; the match to TRBD2 covers 7 bases. The CDR3 has 15 amino acids. J lost 7 bases, V lost 0 bases, and 7 bases had no gene match. CDR1 is SGHRS and CDR2 is YFSETQ in the germline V gene. The CDR3: CASSLAGLGLNEQFF. DNA of the CDR3: TGCGCCAGCAGCTTGGCTGGACTAGGTCTGAATGAGCAGTTCTTC.

The V gene is TRBV6-2 or TRBV6-3, the J gene TRBJ2-7; TRBD2 agrees at 8 bases. In germline, CDR1 is MNHEY, CDR2 SVGEGT. The CDR3 is made up of 14 amino acids. J gave up 4 bases and V 3 bases, and 5 bases lay outside the gene matches. For the CDR3, the DNA is TGTGCCAGCAGTTATAGAGTAGCGGGATACGAGCAGTACTTC. It codes for CASSYRVAGYEQYF.

The chain recombines TRBV2 with TRBJ2-1, with D perhaps TRBD1 (6 bases). The V gene's germline CDR1 is SNHLY and CDR2 FYNNEI. V lost 9 bases and J 6 bases, leaving 30 bases between the germline ends. This CDR3 region has 18 residues. DNA of the CDR3: TGTGCCAGTAGCCAATTAACAGGGATTGGTAACTCTGGCAATGAGCAGTTCTTC. Translated: CASSQLTGIGNSGNEQFF.

The chain has TRBV7-9 and TRBJ2-1; TRBD1 might be the D (5 bases). Germline V gene lookup returns CDR1 SEHNR and CDR2 FQNEAQ (reference sequence). V was trimmed by 2 bases and J by 7 bases, leaving 6 bases between them. This CDR3 is 12 amino acids long. Written as DNA, the CDR3 is TGTGCCAGCAGCTTAAAGGGGAATGAGCAGTTCTTC. It encodes CASSLKGNEQFF.

This rearrangement joins TRBV6-2 or TRBV6-3 to TRBJ1-5; D is undetermined. V dropped 1 base and J dropped 5 bases, with 6 bases sitting between them. The CDR3 totals 13 residues. The V gene's germline CDR1 is MNHEY and CDR2 SVGEGT. In nucleotides, the CDR3 is TGTGCCAGCAGTTACTTCGGGGATCAGCCCCAGCATTTT. This translates into CASSYFGDQPQHF.

V is TRBV3-1 (or the pseudogene TRBV3-2) and J is TRBJ1-2; D is possibly TRBD1 (6 bases). The CDR3 has 14 amino acids. The germline V gene has CDR1 LGHDT and CDR2 YNNKEL (reference sequence). Trimming stripped 0 bases from V and 10 bases from J, with 15 bases between. In nucleotides, the CDR3 is TGTGCCAGCAGCCAAGATTATTCAGGGGACGTCTACACCTTC. This translates into CASSQDYSGDVYTF.

V and J are TRBV5-1 and TRBJ1-2; D remains ambiguous. This CDR3 has 14 amino acids. Germline V CDR1 and CDR2: SGHRS, YFSETQ. Trimming shortened V by 3 bases and J by 5 bases, and 14 bases separated the two germline ends. The CDR3 loop reads CASSSDRFGYGYTF. The CDR3 DNA reads TGCGCCAGCAGCTCTGACCGTTTCGGGTATGGCTACACCTTC.

V and J are TRBV7-8 and TRBJ2-3; 9 nucleotides line up with TRBD1. The CDR3 sequence is 13 residues long. Germline loops: CDR1 SGHVS, CDR2 FQNEAQ. V trimming: 3 bases; J trimming: 12 bases; junction bases outside the gene matches: 7. The CDR3 DNA is TGTGCCAGCAGCTTGGGACAGGGTGGGTTTCAGTATTTT. Translating it yields CASSLGQGGFQYF.

CDR3 bases: TGTGCCAGCAGTTTAACGCCCCCGGGCCGGACATGGACCGGGGAGCTGTTTTTT. It encodes CASSLTPPGRTWTGELFF. V usage is TRBV28 and J usage is TRBJ2-2, with D tentatively TRBD1 (5 bases). This CDR3 comprises 18 residues. Trimming took 2 bases from V and 5 from J, leaving 21 bases between them. In germline, CDR1 is MDHEN, CDR2 SYDVKM.

The V and J genes are TRBV29-1 and TRBJ2-3; possibly TRBD1 for D (6 bases). CDR1 SQVTM and CDR2 ANQGSEA come from the germline V gene. CDR3 length: 14 residues. Deletions cut 7 bases from V and 2 bases from J, with 16 bases between. This CDR3 is CSADTGQNTDTQYF. In DNA form, the CDR3 reads TGCAGCGCCGACACAGGACAGAACACAGATACGCAGTATTTT.

There are a few counts of this clone. The genes are TRBV2 and TRBJ1-6; 7 bases agree with TRBD1. CDR3 length: 16 amino acids. In germline, CDR1 is SNHLY, CDR2 FYNNEI. V shed 3 bases, J shed 7 bases, and the junction held 9 bases outside the gene matches. DNA for the CDR3: TGTGCCAGCAGTGAGGAGAGGACAGGAAACAATTCACCCCTCCACTTT. Its translation is CASSEERTGNNSPLHF.

The rearrangement joins TRBV2 to TRBJ2-5; TRBD2 is a possible D gene (5 bases). The germline V gene has CDR1 SNHLY and CDR2 FYNNEI. The CDR3 runs 14 residues. The V end lost 4 bases, the J end lost 3 bases, and 12 bases lay between the germline ends. CDR3 amino acids: CASSVGRVKETQYF. CDR3 coding DNA: TGTGCCAGCAGTGTAGGGCGGGTGAAAGAGACCCAGTACTTC.

As DNA, the CDR3 is TGCAGCGTTGAATCTCTCAGCGGGAAGAACACTGAAGCTTTCTTT. This codes for CSVESLSGKNTEAFF. The chain joins TRBV29-1 to TRBJ1-1; D remains unclear. V lost 2 bases and J lost 1, with 14 bases in between. This CDR3 has 15 amino acids. The germline V gene has CDR1 SQVTM and CDR2 ANQGSEA.

The rearrangement uses TRBV3-1 (or the pseudogene TRBV3-2) and TRBJ2-1; 9 nucleotides line up with TRBD1. The CDR3 extends over 15 amino acids. Unmatched junction bases numbered 4, after V lost 4 bases and J lost 3 bases. CDR1 and CDR2 from the germline V gene are LGHDT and YNNKEL (reference sequence). CDR3 sequence: CASSLDRGLYNEQFF. In DNA form, the CDR3 reads TGTGCCAGCAGCCTGGACAGGGGACTCTACAATGAGCAGTTCTTC.

Concerning this clone: The junction shows a germline mismatch at one end, possibly a read error. The rearrangement uses TRBV5-1 and TRBJ2-7; 9 bases agree with TRBD1. The germline CDR1 and CDR2 sequences are SGHRS and YFSETQ. CDR3 size: 13 residues. In nucleotides, the CDR3 is TGCGCCAGCAGCTTTTCCGGGACAGGGCCCATTCACTTC. Its protein product is CASSFSGTGPIHF.

The V gene is TRBV27, the J gene TRBJ2-1, with a possible D match to TRBD2 (6 bases). Deletions cut 1 base from V and 8 bases from J, with 12 bases between. The germline CDR1 and CDR2 sequences are MNHEY and SMNVEV (reference sequence). The CDR3 extends over 14 amino acids. CDR3 region: CASSLYGGGYEQFF. CDR3 DNA sequence: TGTGCCAGCAGTTTATACGGGGGAGGATATGAGCAGTTCTTC.

V gene TRBV7-6 combines with J gene TRBJ2-3; 9 nucleotides agree with TRBD1. The CDR3 extends over 15 amino acids. The trim removed 6 bases at V and 2 bases at J, leaving 6 bases unmatched. CDR1 and CDR2 from the germline V gene are SGHVS and FNYEAQ. The CDR3 loop reads CASRRRDRATDTQYF. CDR3 nucleotide sequence: TGTGCCAGCAGGAGAAGGGACAGGGCCACAGATACGCAGTATTTT.

The chain employs TRBV6-6 and TRBJ1-5; D remains unclear. Per the germline V gene, CDR1 is MNHNY and CDR2 is SVGAGI (reference sequence). Trimming took 4 bases from V and 6 from J, leaving 10 bases between them. This CDR3 comprises 13 residues. This chain's CDR3 is CASSFGVSQPQHF. The CDR3 nucleotides are TGTGCCAGCAGTTTTGGAGTAAGTCAGCCCCAGCATTTT.

Details on this clone: The same CDR3 can be traced to other DNA sequences in this sample. This chain joins TRBV5-1 and TRBJ2-7, with 14 bases that match TRBD2. CDR3 length: 13 residues. Germline CDR1 reads SGHRS; CDR2 reads YFSETQ. After removal of 7 bases from V and 4 bases from J, the junction contained 1 base not matched to a gene. For the CDR3, the DNA is TGCGCCAGCCGACTAGCGGGGGGGTACGAGCAGTACTTC. This translates into CASRLAGGYEQYF.

The CDR3 protein is CASSLTGSNTEQFF. The DNA for the CDR3 is TGTGCCAGCAGCTTAACTGGTTCTAATACTGAGCAGTTCTTC. The rearrangement links TRBV7-2 to TRBJ2-1; D is unclear. Trimming stripped 2 bases from V and 9 bases from J, with 14 bases between. From germline, CDR1 is SGHTA and CDR2 FQGNSA. The length of the CDR3 is 14 residues.

This clone showed up just once. This sample includes further DNA sequences coding for the same CDR3. The rearrangement uses TRBV4-1 and TRBJ1-4; 8 bases map to TRBD1. CDR3 size: 15 residues. The V and J ends lost 4 bases and 4 bases, in that order; junction bases with no gene match: 5. Germline CDR1 MGHRA, CDR2 YSYEKL. CDR3 DNA: TGCGCCAGCAGCCCAGGACAGGGTCGTAATGAAAAACTGTTTTTT. This codes for CASSPGQGRNEKLFF.

This clone was detected once. The chain employs TRBV7-6 and TRBJ2-5, with 7 bases fitting TRBD2. The CDR3 spans 15 residues. Germline V gene sequence: CDR1 SGHVS, CDR2 FNYEAQ. The junction had 9 bases not matched to a gene; V was cut back by 1 base and J by 7 bases. CDR3 sequence reads: CASSLEASGLATQYF. The CDR3 DNA sequence: TGTGCCAGCAGCTTAGAGGCTAGCGGCTTGGCGACCCAGTACTTC.

This clone is a singleton in its sample. The V call is TRBV2, the J call TRBJ2-5, with 7 bases aligning to TRBD1. This CDR3 has 15 residues. The V gene end was trimmed by 4 bases and the J gene end by 3 bases; junction bases not matched to a gene: 8. The V gene's germline CDR1 is SNHLY and CDR2 FYNNEI. The CDR3, as DNA: TGTGCCAGCAGTGGAAGGGGGCTCCATAAAGAGACCCAGTACTTC. Its translation: CASSGRGLHKETQYF.

The CDR3 loop reads CASSSATSGGAEELFF. CDR3 DNA sequence: TGTGCCAGCAGCTCAGCGACTAGCGGGGGGGCTGAGGAGCTGTTTTTT. J is TRBJ2-2 and V is TRBV11-3; 14 bases are shared with TRBD2. The CDR3 contains 16 residues. From germline, CDR1 is SGHNT and CDR2 YENEEA. The J segment lost 10 bases and the V segment lost 4 bases, leaving 8 bases of the junction unmatched. The full variable domain, rest sourced from reference TRBV11-3 and TRBJ2-2, is EAGVVQSPRYKIIEKKQPVAFWCNPISGHNTLYWYLQNLGQGPELLIRYENEEAVDDSQLPKDRFSAERLKGVDSTLKIQPAELGDSAVYLCASSSATSGGAEELFFGEGSRLTVL.

The rearrangement uses TRBV24-1 and TRBJ2-1; TRBD1 agrees at 8 bases. Germline-derived CDR1 and CDR2 are KGHDR and SFDVKD. Trimming removed 5 bases from V and 7 bases from J; junction bases left unmatched: 3. The length of the CDR3 is 13 residues. The CDR3 spells CATSAGGINEQFF. The CDR3, as DNA: TGTGCCACCAGTGCAGGGGGCATTAATGAGCAGTTCTTC.

The genes are TRBV6-5 and TRBJ2-7, with TRBD1 identical over 8 bases. CDR1 and CDR2 (germline): MNHEY, SVGAGI. V lost 6 bases and J lost 2; bases outside the gene matches: 0. The CDR3 spans 12 residues. As DNA, the CDR3 is TGTGCCAGCAGGGACAGGGCCTACGAGCAGTACTTC. The encoded protein is CASRDRAYEQYF.

This clone was observed once. V gene TRBV3-1 (or the pseudogene TRBV3-2) combines with J gene TRBJ1-3; no definite D call. V lost 4 bases to trimming and J lost 0 bases, with 10 bases between them. This CDR3 region has 15 residues. Germline V lookup: CDR1 LGHDT, CDR2 YNNKEL (reference sequence). The chain's CDR3 is CASSPNWSSGNTIYF. The CDR3 coding sequence is TGTGCCAGCAGCCCCAATTGGAGCTCTGGAAACACCATATATTTT.

The chain carries TRBV5-1 and TRBJ2-7; 7 positions match TRBD1. Germline V gene lookup returns CDR1 SGHRS and CDR2 YFSETQ. The length of the CDR3 is 13 residues. The V and J ends lost 7 bases and 2 bases, in that order; junction bases with no gene match: 6. DNA for the CDR3: TGCGCCAGCCCGGGACAGTATCCCTACGAGCAGTACTTC. It translates to CASPGQYPYEQYF.

The chain is built from TRBV5-1 and TRBJ2-5, with 9 bases identical to TRBD2. Germline-derived CDR1 and CDR2 are SGHRS and YFSETQ. This CDR3 spans 15 amino acids. Trimming cost V 2 bases and J 3 bases; bases outside gene matches: 5. The CDR3 region is CASSFAGGSKETQYF. The CDR3 DNA follows: TGCGCCAGCAGCTTCGCGGGGGGGTCGAAAGAGACCCAGTACTTC.

The chain employs TRBV3-1 (or the pseudogene TRBV3-2) and TRBJ2-2; 7 bases line up with TRBD2. CDR3 size: 15 residues. The J segment lost 5 bases and the V segment lost 4 bases, leaving 7 bases of the junction unmatched. The germline V gene encodes CDR1 LGHDT and CDR2 YNNKEL (reference sequence). In DNA form, the CDR3 reads TGTGCCAGCAGCCGGACTAGTTTTGTTACCGGGGAGCTGTTTTTT. Its protein product is CASSRTSFVTGELFF.

The CDR3, as DNA: TGTGCCAGCACCCACCCGGACTTACCCTACGAGCAGTACTTC. It codes for CASTHPDLPYEQYF. The J gene is TRBJ2-7, the V gene TRBV7-9, with D perhaps TRBD2 (5 bases). V shed 7 bases and J shed 2 bases, with 15 bases lying between them. This CDR3 is 14 amino acids long. Germline V gene data show CDR1 as SEHNR and CDR2 as FQNEAQ (reference sequence).